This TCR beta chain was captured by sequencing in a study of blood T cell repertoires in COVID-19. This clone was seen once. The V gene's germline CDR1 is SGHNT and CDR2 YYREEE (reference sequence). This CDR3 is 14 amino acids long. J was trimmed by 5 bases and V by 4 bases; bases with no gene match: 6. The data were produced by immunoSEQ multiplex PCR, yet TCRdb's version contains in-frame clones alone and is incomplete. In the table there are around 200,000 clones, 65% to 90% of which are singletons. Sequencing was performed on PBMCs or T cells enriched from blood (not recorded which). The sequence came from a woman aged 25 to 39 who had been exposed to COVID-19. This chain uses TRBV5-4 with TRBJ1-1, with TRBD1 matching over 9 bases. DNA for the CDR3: TGTGCCAGCAGCGAAACAGGGGGCTGGACTGAAGCTTTCTTT. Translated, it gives CASSETGGWTEAFF.